Below are 23 T cell receptor beta chains sequenced from a single sample in a study of molecular identifiers for immune sequencing clone quantification. MiXCR, run by TCRdb on the PCR reads, gives a single entry per CDR3 protein. The sample carries fewer than 45,000 distinct CDR3 sequences, around 18% recorded once. Sequenced input: naive CD8+ T cells from blood, with Jurkat cell RNA spiked in. The sample's subset: FACS-sorted CD8+CD4-CCR7+CD45RA+ naive T cells. These receptors all stem from a human donor in good health. Some libraries in this study had Jurkat cell RNA spiked in.

This chain joins TRBV28 and TRBJ2-1, with TRBD2 identical over 11 bases. With V trimmed by 4 bases and J by 2 bases, 7 bases remained unmatched. Germline loops: CDR1 MDHEN, CDR2 SYDVKM. This CDR3 region has 17 residues. The CDR3 DNA reads as TGTGCCAGCAGTTGGGCTAGCGGGAGGATTACCTACAATGAGCAGTTCTTC. This gives the protein CASSWASGRITYNEQFF.

This clonotype came up many times. The V call is TRBV2, the J call TRBJ2-7; D gene ambiguous. Germline CDR1 and CDR2: SNHLY and FYNNEI. V dropped 1 base and J dropped 1 base, with 11 bases sitting between them. This CDR3 is built from 15 residues. The CDR3 reads CASSEEVSQSYEQYF. The CDR3 region has the DNA TGTGCCAGCAGTGAAGAAGTCTCCCAATCCTACGAGCAGTACTTC.

Details on this clonotype: This clone may be a read error of a much larger clone one base away. This rearrangement joins TRBV12-5 to TRBJ2-2, with 13 bases lining up with TRBD2. This CDR3 is built from 15 residues. Germline V gives CDR1 LGHNT, CDR2 FRNRAP. CDR3 in DNA: TGTGCTTGTGGCTTCACTAGCGGGAGGGCCGGGGAGCTGTTTTTT. Amino acid sequence: CACGFTSGRAGELFF.

The gene calls are TRBV12-3 or TRBV12-4 and TRBJ1-3; D gene uncertain. The CDR3 loop spans 12 amino acids. Trimming stripped 8 bases from V and 6 bases from J, with 11 bases between. This CDR3 reads CASHLGANTIYF. The CDR3 coding sequence is TGTGCCAGCCACTTAGGTGCAAACACCATATATTTT.

This clonotype was seen a handful of times. CDR3 nucleotide sequence: TGTGCCAGCAGTCCCAAGAGGTTGTGGGAGGAGACCCAGTACTTC. This gives the protein CASSPKRLWEETQYF. This chain uses TRBV6-9 with TRBJ2-5; D may be TRBD2 (5 bases). Germline CDR1 is MNHGY and CDR2 is SVAAGI. CDR3 length equals 15 residues. Trimming stripped 5 bases from V and 5 bases from J, with 18 bases between.

This clonotype came up many times. The chain couples TRBV20-1 to TRBJ2-3; D possibly uses TRBD1 or TRBD2 (5 bases each). V lost 3 bases and J lost 6, with 16 bases in between. This CDR3 contains 14 residues. CDR1 is DFQATT and CDR2 is SNEGSKA in the germline V gene (reference sequence). The CDR3 DNA reads TGCAGTGCTAGTTGGGGGAGCGATTTGGATACGCAGTATTTT. This encodes CSASWGSDLDTQYF.

This clonotype has a count of ten or more. The chain recombines TRBV20-1 with TRBJ1-1; D uncertain. The V end lost 0 bases, the J end lost 0 bases, and 5 bases lay between the germline ends. Germline-derived CDR1 and CDR2 are DFQATT and SNEGSKA (reference sequence). The CDR3 runs to 13 residues. CDR3 region: CSARDYLNTEAFF. Written as DNA, the CDR3 is TGCAGTGCTAGAGATTACTTGAACACTGAAGCTTTCTTT.

The V gene is TRBV7-9, the J gene TRBJ1-4; D uncertain. Germline V lookup: CDR1 SEHNR, CDR2 FQNEAQ (reference sequence). This CDR3 comprises 13 residues. The V end was cut by 5 bases, the J end by 6 bases, with 10 bases between. CDR3: CASSHSGDEKLFF. The CDR3 DNA follows: TGTGCCAGCAGCCATTCAGGAGATGAAAAACTGTTTTTT.

The chain carries TRBV27 and TRBJ2-7; D possibly corresponds to TRBD1 (5 bases). Trimming pared 0 bases from V and 5 bases from J, leaving 17 bases between. The CDR3 runs 16 residues. The germline V gene encodes CDR1 MNHEY and CDR2 SMNVEV (reference sequence). CDR3 loop: CASSLSGVDRTNEQYF. The CDR3 DNA is TGTGCCAGCAGTTTATCCGGTGTCGACAGAACCAACGAGCAGTACTTC.

This clonotype was counted only a few times. The chain is built from TRBV11-2 and TRBJ2-5, with 9 bases matching TRBD1. V shed 5 bases and J 2 bases; nucleotides not matched to a gene: 9. The CDR3 is made up of 16 amino acids. CDR1 is SGHAT and CDR2 is FQNNGV in the germline V gene. CDR3 sequence (DNA): TGTGCCAGCAGCGTCACAGGGGGCGCGGGGCAAGAGACCCAGTACTTC. Its translation: CASSVTGGAGQETQYF.

This clonotype was observed at least ten times. The V call is TRBV7-8, the J call TRBJ2-7; D ambiguous. Per the germline V gene, CDR1 is SGHVS and CDR2 is FQNEAQ. This CDR3 has 13 amino acids. V was trimmed by 0 bases and J by 3 bases, leaving 6 bases between them. CDR3 loop: CASSLAGSYEQYF. In DNA form, the CDR3 reads TGTGCCAGCAGCTTAGCCGGTAGCTACGAGCAGTACTTC.

This clonotype has a count of ten or more. V is TRBV4-2 and J is TRBJ2-1; 10 bases are a match to TRBD2. Germline values: CDR1 LGHNA, CDR2 YNFKEQ. This CDR3 spans 17 amino acids. The trim removed 4 bases at V and 7 bases at J, leaving 13 bases unmatched. In nucleotides, the CDR3 is TGTGCCAGCAGCCTAGGAGGGGGTCTAGCGGGAGATAATGAGCAGTTCTTC. Protein: CASSLGGGLAGDNEQFF.

This clonotype was observed many times. This chain joins TRBV9 and TRBJ2-1; tentatively, D is TRBD2 (5 bases). V lost 4 bases to trimming and J lost 6 bases, with 14 bases between them. CDR1 and CDR2 from the germline V gene are SGDLS and YYNGEE. The CDR3 runs 14 residues. This CDR3 is CASSFGRALNEQFF. The CDR3 nucleotides read TGTGCCAGCAGCTTCGGGCGGGCCCTCAATGAGCAGTTCTTC. The full variable domain, its missing parts supplied by reference TRBV9 and TRBJ2-1, is DSGVTQTPKHLITATGQRVTLRCSPRSGDLSVYWYQQSLDQGLQFLIQYYNGEERAKGNILERFSAQQFPDLHSELNLSSLELGDSALYFCASSFGRALNEQFFGPGTRLTVL.

This clonotype was detected a few times. This chain links TRBV15 with TRBJ2-2; TRBD2 agrees at 10 bases. Looked up from germline, CDR1 is LNHNV and CDR2 is YYDKDF (reference sequence). After removal of 2 bases from V and 6 bases from J, the junction contained 9 bases not matched to a gene. The CDR3 contains 17 residues. CDR3 loop: CATSRPAVLAGAGELFF. CDR3 DNA: TGTGCCACCAGCAGACCCGCCGTCCTAGCGGGAGCCGGGGAGCTGTTTTTT.

The chain is built from TRBV6-6 and TRBJ1-4; D is unresolved. The germline V gene encodes CDR1 MNHNY and CDR2 SVGAGI (reference sequence). Trimming stripped 0 bases from V and 3 bases from J, with 14 bases between. The CDR3 consists of 17 residues. DNA for the CDR3: TGTGCCAGCAGTTACTCCACCCAGGCAGGCGCTAATGAAAAACTGTTTTTT. Translation: CASSYSTQAGANEKLFF.

Note on this clonotype: Possible read error: a much larger clone is one base away. The V and J genes are TRBV4-3 and TRBJ2-5, with 8 nucleotides matching TRBD2. Germline CDR1 and CDR2: LGHNA and YSLEER. The CDR3 covers 15 residues. Losses at the gene ends were 1 base for V and 4 bases for J; bases not matched to a gene: 5. CDR3: CASSQGSLAGETQYF. DNA for the CDR3: TGCGCCAGCAGCCAAGGATCGCTAGCGGGAGAGACCCAGTACTTC.

This clonotype was detected a few times. The chain uses TRBV5-1 and TRBJ2-3; D perhaps matches TRBD2 (5 bases). Germline assignment: CDR1 SGHRS and CDR2 YFSETQ. V gave up 4 bases and J gave up 1 base, with 13 bases separating them. The CDR3 sequence is 15 residues long. CDR3 protein: CASSPTLGGTDTQYF. The CDR3 nucleotides are TGCGCCAGCAGCCCCACTCTCGGGGGCACAGATACGCAGTATTTT.

In this sample, this clonotype turned up many times. V usage is TRBV6-5 and J usage is TRBJ1-6; D uncertain. This CDR3 has 13 amino acids. Germline V lookup: CDR1 MNHEY, CDR2 SVGAGI. Deletions cut 4 bases from V and 7 bases from J, with 8 bases between. DNA for the CDR3: TGTGCCAGCAGTTTGACCGAGAATTCACCCCTCCACTTT. It translates to CASSLTENSPLHF.

The table lists this clonotype with many counts. The chain links TRBV28 to TRBJ2-1, with D maybe TRBD2 (5 bases). The CDR3 covers 12 residues. V was clipped by 6 bases and J by 10 bases, with 13 bases between them. The germline gives CDR1 MDHEN, CDR2 SYDVKM. The CDR3 bases are TGTGCCAGCAGCCTCCTTAGCGTCGAGCAGTTCTTC. It specifies CASSLLSVEQFF.

For this clonotype: This may be a read error, as it is one base from a much larger clone. The chain couples TRBV7-6 to TRBJ2-1; 10 bases fit TRBD2. Germline V gene lookup returns CDR1 SGHVS and CDR2 FNYEAQ. This CDR3 has 16 residues. Germline trimming cut 0 bases from V and 3 bases from J; bases unmatched to any gene: 2. The CDR3 DNA is TGTGCCAGCAGCTTAGCTGCTAGCGGGGGCTACAATGAGCAGTTCTTC. This encodes CASSLAASGGYNEQFF.

Notes on this clonotype: Here the CDR3 omits its conserved ending phenylalanine or tryptophan, so a read error is the likely source. This chain joins TRBV28 and TRBJ2-5, with D uncertain. V shed 2 bases and J shed 5 bases, with 9 bases lying between them. Germline values: CDR1 MDHEN, CDR2 SYDVKM. The CDR3 runs to 13 residues. DNA for the CDR3: TGTGCCAGCAGTTTAGGAGCCGGGGAGACCCAGTACTCC. Its translation is CASSLGAGETQYS.

On this clonotype itself: At one boundary the junction diverges from the germline segment, which might be a read error. For the CDR3, the DNA is TGTGCAAGCAGCTTATCACAGGGGAGGGACACCCAGTACTTT. Translating gives CASSLSQGRDTQYF. The J gene is TRBJ2-5, the V gene TRBV7-8; D possibly uses TRBD1 or TRBD2 (7 bases each). From germline, CDR1 is SGHVS and CDR2 FQNEAQ. The CDR3 contains 14 residues.

This clonotype came up many times. This chain uses TRBV23-1 with TRBJ2-3; no clear D gene. TRBV23-1 is an ORF, with its function uncertain. The V end lost 2 bases, the J end lost 0 bases, and 15 bases lay between the germline ends. This CDR3 contains 17 residues. CDR3 sequence: CASSQRTDPSSTDTQYF. CDR3 DNA: TGCGCCAGCAGTCAAAGGACGGACCCATCTAGCACAGATACGCAGTATTTT.